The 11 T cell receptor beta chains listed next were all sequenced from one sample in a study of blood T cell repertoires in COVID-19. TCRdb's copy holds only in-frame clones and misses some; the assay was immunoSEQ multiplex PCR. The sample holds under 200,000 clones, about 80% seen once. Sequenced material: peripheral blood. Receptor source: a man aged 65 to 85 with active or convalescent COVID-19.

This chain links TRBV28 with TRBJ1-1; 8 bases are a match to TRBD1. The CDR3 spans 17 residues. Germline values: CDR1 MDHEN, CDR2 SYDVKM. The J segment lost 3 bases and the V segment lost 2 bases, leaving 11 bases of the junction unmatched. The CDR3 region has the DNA TGTGCCAGCAGTTTAGGGGGGGCAGGGGGCCTGTACACTGAAGCTTTCTTT. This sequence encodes CASSLGGAGGLYTEAFF.

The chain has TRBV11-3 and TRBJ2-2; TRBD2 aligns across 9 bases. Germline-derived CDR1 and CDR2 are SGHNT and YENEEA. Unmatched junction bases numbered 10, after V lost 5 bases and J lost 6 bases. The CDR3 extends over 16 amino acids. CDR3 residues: CASSTSGRGGPGELFF. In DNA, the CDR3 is TGTGCCAGCAGCACCTCTGGGCGGGGGGGACCCGGGGAGCTGTTTTTT.

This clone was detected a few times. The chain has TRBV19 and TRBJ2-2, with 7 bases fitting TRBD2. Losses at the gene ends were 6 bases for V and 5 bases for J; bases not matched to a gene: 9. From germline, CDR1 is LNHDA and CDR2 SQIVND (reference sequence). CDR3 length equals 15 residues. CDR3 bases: TGTGCCAGTAGACGGGCGGGAGCGATGACCGGGGAGCTGTTTTTT. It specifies CASRRAGAMTGELFF.

CDR3 in amino acids: CSVGGQDRETQYF. The CDR3 region has the DNA TGCAGCGTTGGGGGACAGGACCGGGAGACCCAGTACTTC. This sequence joins TRBV29-1 and TRBJ2-5; 8 positions match TRBD1. CDR1 is SQVTM and CDR2 is ANQGSEA in the germline V gene. The CDR3 contains 13 residues. The ends lost 4 bases at V and 5 bases at J; junction bases unmatched: 6. Supplemented by reference TRBV29-1 and TRBJ2-5, the full variable domain reads SAVISQKPSRDICQRGTSLTIQCQVDSQVTMMFWYRQQPGQSLTLIATANQGSEATYESGFVIDKFPISRPNLTFSTLTVSNMSPEDSSIYLCSVGGQDRETQYFGPGTRLLVL.

The CDR3 region is CASGERGHLQETQYF. CDR3 in DNA: TGTGCCAGCGGGGAGCGGGGCCACCTTCAAGAGACCCAGTACTTC. V gene TRBV7-9 combines with J gene TRBJ2-5; TRBD2 aligns across 7 bases. Germline lookup yields CDR1 SEHNR and CDR2 FQNEAQ (reference sequence). The junction had 11 bases not matched to a gene; V was cut back by 8 bases and J by 2 bases. The CDR3 is 15 residues long.

For the CDR3, the DNA is TGTGCCAGCAGCCAGGCGGGCGGGGCTTTCTACGAGCAGTACTTC. It codes for CASSQAGGAFYEQYF. The chain has TRBV14 and TRBJ2-7, with a weak D call TRBD2 (6 bases). The CDR3 has 15 amino acids. V dropped 3 bases and J dropped 3 bases, with 15 bases sitting between them. Looked up from germline, CDR1 is SGHDN and CDR2 is FVKESK.

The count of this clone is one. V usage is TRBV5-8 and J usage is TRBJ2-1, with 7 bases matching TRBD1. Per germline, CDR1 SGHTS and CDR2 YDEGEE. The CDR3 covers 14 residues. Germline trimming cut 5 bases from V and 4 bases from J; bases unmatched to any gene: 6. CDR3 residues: CASRATGRYNEQFF. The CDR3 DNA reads TGTGCCAGCAGGGCGACAGGGCGATACAATGAGCAGTTCTTC.

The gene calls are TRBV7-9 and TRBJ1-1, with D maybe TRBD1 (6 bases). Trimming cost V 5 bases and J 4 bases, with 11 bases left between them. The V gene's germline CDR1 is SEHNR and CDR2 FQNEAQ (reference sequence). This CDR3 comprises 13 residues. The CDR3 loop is CASSSWDITEAFF. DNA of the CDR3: TGTGCCAGCAGCAGCTGGGACATCACTGAAGCTTTCTTT.

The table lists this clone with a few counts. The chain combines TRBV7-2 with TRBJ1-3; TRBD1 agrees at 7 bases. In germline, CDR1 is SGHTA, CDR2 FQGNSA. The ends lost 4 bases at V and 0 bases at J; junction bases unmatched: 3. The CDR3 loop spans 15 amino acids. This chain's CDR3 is CASSYRGGSGNTIYF. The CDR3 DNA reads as TGTGCCAGCAGCTACAGGGGAGGCTCTGGAAACACCATATATTTT. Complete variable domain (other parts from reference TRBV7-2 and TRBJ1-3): GAGVSQSPSNKVTEKGKDVELRCDPISGHTALYWYRQSLGQGLEFLIYFQGNSAPDKSGLPSDRFSAERTGGSVSTLTIQRTQQEDSAVYLCASSYRGGSGNTIYFGEGSWLTVV.

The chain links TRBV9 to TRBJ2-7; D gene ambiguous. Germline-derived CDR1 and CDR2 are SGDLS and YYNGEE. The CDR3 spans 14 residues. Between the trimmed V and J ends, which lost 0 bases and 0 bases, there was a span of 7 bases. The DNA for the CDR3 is TGTGCCAGCAGCGTAGTTTCTAGCTCCTACGAGCAGTACTTC. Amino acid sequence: CASSVVSSSYEQYF.

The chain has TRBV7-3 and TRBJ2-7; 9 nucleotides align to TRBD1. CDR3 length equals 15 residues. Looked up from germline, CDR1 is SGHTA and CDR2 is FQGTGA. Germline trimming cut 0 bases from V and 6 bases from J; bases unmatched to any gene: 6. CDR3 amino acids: CASSLTAGQGGEQYF. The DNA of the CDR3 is TGTGCCAGCAGCTTAACGGCGGGACAGGGTGGCGAGCAGTACTTC.